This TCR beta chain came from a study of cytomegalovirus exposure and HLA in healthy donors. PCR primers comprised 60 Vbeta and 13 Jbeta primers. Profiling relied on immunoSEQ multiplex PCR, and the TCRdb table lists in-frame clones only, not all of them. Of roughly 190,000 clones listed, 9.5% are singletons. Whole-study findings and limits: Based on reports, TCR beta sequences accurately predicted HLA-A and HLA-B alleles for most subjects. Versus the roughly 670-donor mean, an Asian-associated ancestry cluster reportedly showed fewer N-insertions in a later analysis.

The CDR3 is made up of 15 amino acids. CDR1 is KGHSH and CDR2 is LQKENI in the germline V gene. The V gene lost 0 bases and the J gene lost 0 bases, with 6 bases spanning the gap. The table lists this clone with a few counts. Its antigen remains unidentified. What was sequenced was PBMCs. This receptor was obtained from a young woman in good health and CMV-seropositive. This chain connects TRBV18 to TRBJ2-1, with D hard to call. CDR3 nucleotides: TGTGCCAGCTCACCACCCCTTTTCTCCTACAATGAGCAGTTCTTC. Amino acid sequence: CASSPPLFSYNEQFF.